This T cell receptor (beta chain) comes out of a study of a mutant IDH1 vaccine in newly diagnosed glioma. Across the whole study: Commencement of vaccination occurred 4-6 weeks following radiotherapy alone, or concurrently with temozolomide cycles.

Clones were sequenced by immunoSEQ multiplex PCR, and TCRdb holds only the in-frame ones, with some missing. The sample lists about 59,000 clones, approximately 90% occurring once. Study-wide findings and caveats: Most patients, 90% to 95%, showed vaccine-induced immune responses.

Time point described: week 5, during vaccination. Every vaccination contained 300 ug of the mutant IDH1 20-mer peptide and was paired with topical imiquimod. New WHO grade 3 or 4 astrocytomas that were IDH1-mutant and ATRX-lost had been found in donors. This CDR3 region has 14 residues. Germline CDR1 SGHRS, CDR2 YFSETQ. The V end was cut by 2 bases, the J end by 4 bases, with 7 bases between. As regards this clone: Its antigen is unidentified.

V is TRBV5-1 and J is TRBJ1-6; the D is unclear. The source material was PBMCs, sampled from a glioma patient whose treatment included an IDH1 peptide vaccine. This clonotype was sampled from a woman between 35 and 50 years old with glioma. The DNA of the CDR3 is TGCGCCAGCAGCTTACCAGGTTATAATTCACCCCTCCACTTT. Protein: CASSLPGYNSPLHF.